This is a list of T cell receptor beta chains from one sample in a study of T cell responses to AZD1222 COVID-19 vaccine. Using immunoSEQ multiplex PCR, the repertoire was profiled, and TCRdb retains in-frame clones only, with some absent. The sample has over 95,000 clones, around 90% seen once. The sequencing here drew on peripheral blood, taken on day 0 of AZD1222 vaccination. The receptors were gathered from an adult in good health. Both conserved end residues are part of each CDR3. The order of the fields is D gene, clone size, V gene, J gene, CDR3 DNA, CDR3 protein. The D gene is left open where the match is weak. Rows may omit the clone size; those that give it use once, few, many or a size class.

>.|few|TRBV18|TRBJ1-3
TGTGCCAGCTCACCCCTAGGACCTCGCTCTGGAAACACCATATATTTT
CASSPLGPRSGNTIYF
>.|.|TRBV9|TRBJ1-1
TGTGCCAGCAGCGTACAGGTCTCGAACACTGAAGCTTTCTTT
CASSVQVSNTEAFF
>TRBD1|.|TRBV2|TRBJ1-5
TGTGCCAGCGGGACAGGGGGCAATCAGCCCCAGCATTTT
CASGTGGNQPQHF
>.|.|TRBV19|TRBJ1-5
TGTGCCAGTAGGTGGGACAGCAATCAGCCCCAGCATTTT
CASRWDSNQPQHF
>.|.|TRBV27|TRBJ1-2
TGTGCCAGCAGGGACCCAGAGTCTAACTATGGCTACACCTTC
CASRDPESNYGYTF
>TRBD1|few|TRBV27|TRBJ1-1
TGTGCCAGCAAAGACAGGGCACGCACTGAAGCTTTCTTT
CASKDRARTEAFF
>.|.|TRBV19|TRBJ1-1
TGTGCCAGTAGTCCCCGCCCGGCTCCCGAAGCTTTCTTT
CASSPRPAPEAFF
>.|.|TRBV7-9|TRBJ1-1
TGTGCCAGCAGTCTGGAATTAGGCACTGAAGCTTTCTTT
CASSLELGTEAFF
>TRBD2|once|TRBV11-2|TRBJ2-3
TGTGCCAGCAGCTTAGGACTAGCACTAGATACGCAGTATTTT
CASSLGLALDTQYF
>.|.|TRBV29-1|TRBJ1-4
TGCAGCGTTGACGGGGGGCCGGCAACTAATGAAAAACTGTTTTTT
CSVDGGPATNEKLFF
>.|once|TRBV11-2|TRBJ1-2
TGTGCCAGCAGCTCCCGGTGGGAAATTGGCTACACCTTC
CASSSRWEIGYTF
>TRBD1|.|TRBV19|TRBJ1-1
TGTGCCAGTAGGCCGACAGGGGGCAAGACTGAAGCTTTCTTT
CASRPTGGKTEAFF
>.|once|TRBV4-1|TRBJ1-1
TGCGCCAGCAGCCAAGGGAGGCTCGGGAGGACTGAAGCTTTCTTT
CASSQGRLGRTEAFF
>.|.|TRBV4-2|TRBJ1-4
TGTGCCAGCAGCCAAGGAGGGCCGCCGGGAAAACTGTTTTTT
CASSQGGPPGKLFF
>.|.|TRBV25-1|TRBJ2-7
TGTGCCAGCAGTGACCGGCGCGAGCAGTACTTC
CASSDRREQYF
>.|.|TRBV6-5|TRBJ2-7
TGTGCCAGCAGTTACGGGGCAGCTTCCTACGAGCAGTACTTC
CASSYGAASYEQYF
>TRBD1|.|TRBV7-2|TRBJ1-1
TGTGCCAGCAGCTTATACAGGGGAGAAGCTTTCTTT
CASSLYRGEAFF
>.|.|TRBV4-1|TRBJ1-2
TGCGCCAGCAGCCAAACACTAGTGGGCTATGGCTACACCTTC
CASSQTLVGYGYTF
>.|.|TRBV9|TRBJ2-2
TGTGCCAGCAGCGTAGCCGGTCCGGGGGCGAACACCGGGGAGCTGTTTTTT
CASSVAGPGANTGELFF
>.|.|TRBV5-5|TRBJ2-1
TGTGCCAGCAGCCCCACCGGGGTCTACAATGAGCAGTTCTTC
CASSPTGVYNEQFF
>.|once|TRBV7-3|TRBJ1-1
TGTGCCAGCAGACATTTGGGGGGCGCGGCACCTGAAGCTTTCTTT
CASRHLGGAAPEAFF
>.|.|TRBV7-9|TRBJ1-2
TGTGCCAGCAGCTTATGGGTACAGACCTATGGCTACACCTTC
CASSLWVQTYGYTF
>TRBD2|.|TRBV6-2/TRBV6-3|TRBJ2-1
TGTGCCAGCAGTTATGTTCTAGCGGGGAGGACCCTTGGCAATGAGCAGTTCTTC
CASSYVLAGRTLGNEQFF
>.|.|TRBV5-5|TRBJ1-2
TGTGCCAGCAGCTTACGTAGGCGGACGGTTTTCTGGGGCTACACCTTC
CASSLRRRTVFWGYTF
>TRBD1|.|TRBV25-1|TRBJ1-2
TGTGCCAGCAGTCTAGGACAGGGTTTCGAATATGGCTACACCTTC
CASSLGQGFEYGYTF
>.|.|TRBV6-5|TRBJ1-6
TGTGCCAGTTCCTTATCCTATAATTCACCCCTCCACTTT
CASSLSYNSPLHF
>.|many|TRBV12-3/TRBV12-4|TRBJ2-7
TGTGCCAGCAGTTTCGGCGCCCCCTACGAGCAGTACTTC
CASSFGAPYEQYF
>.|.|TRBV2|TRBJ1-2
TGTGCCAGCAGTGAATCGGGCAGCTATGGCTACACCTTC
CASSESGSYGYTF
>.|.|TRBV24-1|TRBJ2-2
TGTGCCACCAGTGATACGACCGGGGCCACCGGGGAGCTGTTTTTT
CATSDTTGATGELFF
>TRBD1|many|TRBV29-1|TRBJ2-1
TGCAGCGTTGAAGCACTACAGGGGGCTTTCTACAATGAGCAGTTCTTC
CSVEALQGAFYNEQFF
>TRBD1|.|TRBV9|TRBJ1-4
TGTGCCAGCAGCGTATCGGGGACAGGGCCTGAAAAACTGTTTTTT
CASSVSGTGPEKLFF
>.|.|TRBV19|TRBJ2-1
TGTGCCAGTACTCGGAACAATGAGCAGTTCTTC
CASTRNNEQFF
>.|.|TRBV10-1|TRBJ2-1
TGCGCCAGCAGTCCGGACAGGTCGGGGGATGAGCAGTTCTTC
CASSPDRSGDEQFF
>.|.|TRBV19|TRBJ2-5
TGTGCCAGTAGTATCCGGTACCAAGAGACCCAGTACTTC
CASSIRYQETQYF
>.|.|TRBV5-1|TRBJ1-6
TGCGCCAGCAGCTTGGCCGAAAGCAAAGATTCACCCCTCCACTTT
CASSLAESKDSPLHF
>TRBD2|few|TRBV6-5|TRBJ2-3
TGTGCCAGCAGTTACTCCGGACTAGCGGGAGATACGCAGTATTTT
CASSYSGLAGDTQYF
>TRBD2|.|TRBV20-1|TRBJ2-1
TGCAGTGCTAGTGGGGGAGGACTAGTCGAGCAGTTCTTC
CSASGGGLVEQFF
>TRBD1|.|TRBV27|TRBJ1-5
TGTGCCAGCAGTTTCTCCCGCAGGGGGAATCAGCCCCAGCATTTT
CASSFSRRGNQPQHF
>.|.|TRBV4-2|TRBJ1-3
TGTGCCAGCAGCCAATGGGGTTCCGGAAACACCATATATTTT
CASSQWGSGNTIYF
>.|.|TRBV19|TRBJ1-2
TGTGCCAGTAGTACACGAGCTAACTATGGCTACACCTTC
CASSTRANYGYTF
>.|.|TRBV24-1|TRBJ2-2
TGTGCCACCAGTGATTTTACAGACAGTGGGGAGCTGTTTTTT
CATSDFTDSGELFF